The clone carrying this T cell receptor beta chain was seen a few times. After removal of 3 bases from V and 3 bases from J, the junction contained 4 bases not matched to a gene. In germline, CDR1 is SGHKS, CDR2 YYEKEE (reference sequence). The CDR3 is 14 residues long. Each ophthalmopathy patient scored at least 3 on the Clinical Activity Score and at least 4 on NOSPECS grade, with duration under 3 months. Criteria for exclusion of patients were uncontrolled infection, other autoimmune disease, pregnancy or lactation. Out of 10 ml of fresh peripheral blood came the PBMCs. From RNA transcripts, TCR beta CDR3 regions were amplified. The HTBI primer set served for first-round RT-PCR of the TCR CDR3. In TCRdb, the multiplex PCR reads were re-called with MiXCR into one record per CDR3 protein. The profile shows a few hundred thousand distinct CDR3 sequences, 17% of them singletons. This entry is derived from a study of T cells in Graves' hyperthyroidism and ophthalmopathy.

Sequenced material: blood. The source is an older woman with Graves' ophthalmopathy. This chain connects TRBV5-5 to TRBJ2-7, with 9 bases lining up with TRBD1. CDR3 amino acids: CASSSTGQGYEQYF. The CDR3 DNA follows: TGTGCCAGCAGCTCAACGGGACAGGGCTACGAGCAGTACTTC.